This T cell receptor beta chain comes out of a study of CD8 T cells in Susac syndrome. The RNA, 0.5 to 1 ug, was put through reverse transcription using random hexamers. TCRdb passed the immunoSEQ multiplex PCR reads through MiXCR, listing each CDR3 protein once. The sample shows about 140,000 distinct CDR3 sequences, 85% to 95% of them seen only once. This CDR3 is 15 amino acids long. The germline CDR1 and CDR2 sequences are GTSNPN and SVGIG (reference sequence). J was trimmed by 8 bases and V by 0 bases; bases with no gene match: 9. The source material was CD4+ T cells from PBMCs. This receptor was identified in a human donor with multiple sclerosis. The chain employs TRBV30 and TRBJ1-2; 10 nucleotides align to TRBD1. The CDR3: CAWSVPGQGSAGYTF. DNA for the CDR3: TGTGCCTGGAGTGTCCCGGGACAGGGGTCGGCCGGCTACACCTTC.